Each of the 13 T cell receptor beta chains below was sequenced from the same sample in a study of T cell repertoires in cytomegalovirus infection. TCRdb reprocessed the reads with MiXCR, giving one entry per CDR3 protein. The sample has about 890,000 distinct CDR3 sequences, approximately 31% seen once; the top ten hold around an eighth. Which antigens these TCRs recognize remains unknown. This material consisted of cultured CD8+ T cells from PBMCs, taken from culture after CMV antigen stimulation. These receptors were obtained from a human donor in good health (CMV status not recorded). Some clones in this sample may be carry-over from other donors' samples.

This chain links TRBV6-2 or TRBV6-3 with TRBJ1-3; D call uncertain. Between the trimmed V and J ends, which lost 7 bases and 0 bases, there was a span of 16 bases. The CDR3 spans 16 residues. Germline loops: CDR1 MNHEY, CDR2 SVGEGT. CDR3 residues: CASKETETFSGNTIYF. CDR3 coding DNA: TGTGCCAGCAAAGAGACGGAGACCTTCTCTGGAAACACCATATATTTT.

The chain joins TRBV7-6 to TRBJ2-1; no clear D. Germline CDR1 and CDR2: SGHVS and FNYEAQ. The CDR3 consists of 11 residues. The germline V and J ends were trimmed by 3 bases and 8 bases, with 5 bases remaining between them. The CDR3 region is CASSFNYEQFF. In DNA, the CDR3 is TGTGCCAGCAGCTTTAACTATGAGCAGTTCTTC. Together with reference TRBV7-6 and TRBJ2-1, the CDR3 gives the full variable domain: GAGVSQSPRYKVTKRGQDVALRCDPISGHVSLYWYRQALGQGPEFLTYFNYEAQQDKSGLPNDRFSAERPEGSISTLTIQRTEQRDSAMYRCASSFNYEQFFGPGTRLTVL.

As regards this clonotype: The CDR3 ends on some other residue instead of the conserved phenylalanine or tryptophan, so this is likely a read error. This rearrangement joins TRBV12-3 or TRBV12-4 to TRBJ2-1; 11 bases are a match to TRBD2. This CDR3 is 14 amino acids long. The CDR3 loop is CALAGAPTDNEQFL. The CDR3 DNA reads TGTGCACTAGCGGGGGCCCCCACCGACAATGAGCAGTTCTTA.

The chain carries TRBV5-1 and TRBJ2-1; 7 nucleotides match TRBD2. Trimming at V came to 0 bases and at J to 0 bases, leaving 3 bases not matched to a gene. CDR3 size: 16 residues. Germline V gives CDR1 SGHRS, CDR2 YFSETQ. CDR3 in DNA: TGCGCCAGCAGCTTGGGTTGGGGGGGCTCCTACAATGAGCAGTTCTTC. Its protein product is CASSLGWGGSYNEQFF.

A remark on this clonotype: The junction shows a germline mismatch at one end, possibly a read error. The chain recombines TRBV27 with TRBJ2-3, with a weak D call TRBD1 (6 bases). Germline V gives CDR1 MNHEY, CDR2 SMNVEV (reference sequence). This CDR3 is built from 16 residues. The CDR3 sequence is CVSSLSGASSTDTQYF. CDR3 sequence (DNA): TGTGTCAGCAGCCTCTCAGGGGCCTCTAGCACAGATACGCAGTATTTT.

The V and J genes are TRBV6-1 and TRBJ2-1; D tentatively reads TRBD1 or TRBD2 (6 bases each). The CDR3 has 14 residues. The V gene's germline CDR1 is MNHNS and CDR2 SASEGT. V was trimmed by 8 bases and J by 7 bases, leaving 18 bases between them. CDR3 amino acids: CASHLRGPENEQFF. CDR3 DNA sequence: TGTGCCAGCCACCTCCGGGGGCCAGAGAATGAGCAGTTCTTC.

This clonotype has a handful of counts. This chain joins TRBV28 and TRBJ2-7; D possibly corresponds to TRBD2 (5 bases). V was shortened by 4 bases and J by 9 bases, with 16 bases between the two germline ends. The CDR3 is 13 amino acids. Germline-derived CDR1 and CDR2 are MDHEN and SYDVKM. In nucleotides, the CDR3 is TGTGCCAGCAGTTCGACTTGGGCGGGTGTGCAGTACGTC. Amino acid sequence: CASSSTWAGVQYV.

This sequence joins TRBV15 and TRBJ2-3; 7 bases map to TRBD1. Trimming removed 6 bases from V and 0 bases from J; junction bases left unmatched: 9. Germline-derived CDR1 and CDR2 are LNHNV and YYDKDF (reference sequence). The CDR3 is 16 amino acids. Written as DNA, the CDR3 is TGTGCCACCAGATCCTCAGGGGGTCCTAGCACAGATACGCAGTATTTT. Translation: CATRSSGGPSTDTQYF.

This clonotype came up a few times. This chain uses TRBV4-1 with TRBJ2-1; the match to TRBD2 covers 9 bases. CDR1 and CDR2 from the germline V gene are MGHRA and YSYEKL. There are 16 residues in the CDR3. V shed 0 bases and J 5 bases; nucleotides not matched to a gene: 5. DNA of the CDR3: TGCGCCAGCAGCCAAGAGTGGCTAGCGGGGAACAATGAGCAGTTCTTC. Translating gives CASSQEWLAGNNEQFF.

V usage is TRBV19 and J usage is TRBJ2-1, with 9 bases that match TRBD2. In germline, CDR1 is LNHDA, CDR2 SQIVND (reference sequence). The length of the CDR3 is 13 residues. J was trimmed by 9 bases and V by 5 bases; bases with no gene match: 5. The CDR3 DNA follows: TGTGCCAGTAGTGGCGGGGGGGCCTCTGAGCAGTTCTTC. The encoded protein is CASSGGGASEQFF.

The genes are TRBV5-4 and TRBJ2-7; TRBD2 matches at 7 bases. Germline CDR1 reads SGHNT; CDR2 reads YYREEE (reference sequence). CDR3 length: 21 residues. V gave up 1 base and J gave up 2 bases; unmatched junction bases: 24. CDR3: CASSLWSWGGGIFHRPYEQYF. The CDR3 bases are TGTGCCAGCAGCTTGTGGTCTTGGGGGGGGGGGATATTTCACCGCCCCTACGAGCAGTACTTC.

The V gene is TRBV27, the J gene TRBJ1-6, with D possibly being TRBD1 (6 bases). The CDR3 spans 15 residues. From germline, CDR1 is MNHEY and CDR2 SMNVEV (reference sequence). Trimming shortened V by 3 bases and J by 4 bases, and 10 bases separated the two germline ends. The CDR3 loop is CASSFQTGYNSPLHF. CDR3 DNA sequence: TGTGCCAGCAGTTTCCAGACAGGATATAATTCACCCCTCCACTTT.

Comment on this clonotype: A much larger clone lies a single base off, so this may be a read error. The chain carries TRBV12-3 or TRBV12-4 and TRBJ1-3; possibly TRBD1 for D (5 bases). The CDR3 covers 15 residues. V was clipped by 8 bases and J by 0 bases, with 14 bases between them. DNA of the CDR3: TGTGCCAGCGGGTTTATAGGGACCTCTGGAAACACCATATATTTT. As protein: CASGFIGTSGNTIYF.